The 21 T cell receptor beta chains given below trace back to one sample, sequenced in a study of CD8+ T cells in alopecia areata. The sample's treatment: oral pan-JAK inhibitor, 5-10 mg twice daily. Following extraction, RNA underwent reverse transcription to cDNA, which served as the sequencing template. Clones were read by immunoSEQ multiplex PCR, and TCRdb kept only the in-frame ones, dropping some. Here the sample spans under 350,000 clones, over 45% being singletons. The starting material was CD4+ T cells sorted from blood, obtained at week 24, from a patient treated with tofacitinib. All receptors come from a human donor with alopecia areata.

This clone has a single count. The chain uses TRBV2 and TRBJ1-5; no reliable D call. V was clipped by 9 bases and J by 0 bases, with 9 bases between them. The CDR3 is 13 amino acids. Germline V gene data show CDR1 as SNHLY and CDR2 as FYNNEI. CDR3 sequence reads: CASRLYSNQPQHF. DNA for the CDR3: TGTGCCAGTCGACTCTATAGCAATCAGCCCCAGCATTTT. Complete variable domain (other parts from reference TRBV2 and TRBJ1-5): EPEVTQTPSHQVTQMGQEVILRCVPISNHLYFYWYRQILGQKVEFLVSFYNNEISEKSEIFDDQFSVERPDGSNFTLKIRSTKLEDSAMYFCASRLYSNQPQHFGDGTRLSIL.

The chain links TRBV29-1 to TRBJ2-3; 9 nucleotides line up with TRBD2. The germline CDR1 and CDR2 sequences are SQVTM and ANQGSEA. The CDR3 runs to 16 residues. Unmatched junction bases numbered 10, after V lost 4 bases and J lost 2 bases. The DNA of the CDR3 is TGCAGCGTTGCGGCCTTGAGCGGGGGGTACACAGATACGCAGTATTTT. It specifies CSVAALSGGYTDTQYF.

This clone has ten or more counts. J is TRBJ2-7 and V is TRBV7-2; the D is unclear. Germline lookup yields CDR1 SGHTA and CDR2 FQGNSA. Trimming took 5 bases from V and 4 from J, leaving 15 bases between them. This CDR3 has 14 amino acids. CDR3 in amino acids: CASSPLQFQYEQYF. In DNA, the CDR3 is TGTGCCAGCAGCCCGCTCCAATTCCAGTACGAGCAGTACTTC.

The rearrangement links TRBV18 to TRBJ2-1; tentative D call: TRBD2 (6 bases). In germline, CDR1 is KGHSH, CDR2 LQKENI. This CDR3 spans 15 amino acids. The ends were cut back, 1 base at V and 0 bases at J, with 7 bases in the middle. CDR3 sequence reads: CASSPLGSSYNEQFF. The CDR3 region has the DNA TGTGCCAGCTCACCACTCGGGAGCTCCTACAATGAGCAGTTCTTC.

This clone was seen ten or more times. V and J are TRBV13 and TRBJ2-3; D is perhaps TRBD2 (5 bases). The CDR3 is 15 amino acids. Germline V gives CDR1 PRHDT, CDR2 FYEKMQ (reference sequence). Deletions cut 7 bases from V and 4 bases from J, with 18 bases between. CDR3 loop: CASNQARGVADTQYF. DNA of the CDR3: TGTGCCAGCAACCAGGCACGGGGTGTGGCAGATACGCAGTATTTT.

The V call is TRBV10-3, the J call TRBJ2-6, with 10 bases that match TRBD1. The CDR3 has 16 amino acids. Germline CDR1 reads ENHRY; CDR2 reads SYGVKD. Trimming at V came to 7 bases and at J to 4 bases, leaving 7 bases not matched to a gene. This chain's CDR3 is CAINRGQGTGANVLTF. The CDR3 DNA sequence: TGTGCCATCAACCGGGGACAGGGGACCGGGGCCAACGTCCTGACTTTC.

The V gene is TRBV30, the J gene TRBJ2-3, with TRBD1 matching 10 bases. This CDR3 has 13 amino acids. Germline assignment: CDR1 GTSNPN and CDR2 SVGIG (reference sequence). V lost 4 bases, J lost 4 bases, and 2 bases stayed unmatched. CDR3 DNA sequence: TGTGCCTGGAAGACAGGGGGCGCAGATACGCAGTATTTT. Encoded protein: CAWKTGGADTQYF.

The CDR3 here is CASSPQTGRNYGYTF. DNA for the CDR3: TGTGCCAGCTCACCGCAGACAGGGAGAAACTATGGCTACACCTTC. The chain links TRBV18 to TRBJ1-2, with TRBD1 identical over 7 bases. Germline V gene sequence: CDR1 KGHSH, CDR2 LQKENI. With V trimmed by 3 bases and J by 2 bases, 6 bases remained unmatched. The CDR3 totals 15 residues.

This clone was seen a handful of times. This chain joins TRBV6-1 and TRBJ1-5; weak D call: TRBD1 (6 bases). In germline, CDR1 is MNHNS, CDR2 SASEGT. Trimming cost V 2 bases and J 4 bases, with 9 bases left between them. The CDR3 runs to 14 residues. The CDR3 loop reads CASSEFRGNQPQHF. CDR3 in DNA: TGTGCCAGCAGTGAATTTAGGGGGAATCAGCCCCAGCATTTT.

CDR3 loop: CASSAYAEAFF. In DNA form, the CDR3 reads TGTGCCAGCAGTGCCTACGCTGAAGCTTTCTTT. The V and J genes are TRBV2 and TRBJ1-1; no clear D gene. The CDR3 consists of 11 residues. The germline V and J ends were trimmed by 4 bases and 6 bases, with 6 bases remaining between them. Germline CDR1 SNHLY, CDR2 FYNNEI.

V is TRBV28 and J is TRBJ2-7; D remains ambiguous. CDR3 length equals 11 residues. Germline CDR1 is MDHEN and CDR2 is SYDVKM. V lost 4 bases and J 11 bases, leaving 12 bases between the germline ends. The CDR3 loop reads CASSSGRLEYF. CDR3 DNA sequence: TGTGCCAGCAGTTCCGGCCGCTTGGAGTACTTC.

This clone has a handful of counts. This chain uses TRBV28 with TRBJ2-5; 7 bases match TRBD1. The CDR3 loop spans 12 amino acids. V trimming: 8 bases; J trimming: 2 bases; junction bases outside the gene matches: 2. From germline, CDR1 is MDHEN and CDR2 SYDVKM. The CDR3 coding sequence is TGTGCCAGCGGGACAGTACAAGAGACCCAGTACTTC. Translating it yields CASGTVQETQYF.

This sequence joins TRBV15 and TRBJ2-7; D possibly corresponds to TRBD1 (6 bases). CDR3 length: 15 residues. Germline V gene data show CDR1 as LNHNV and CDR2 as YYDKDF (reference sequence). Trimming stripped 0 bases from V and 7 bases from J, with 16 bases between. The CDR3 reads CATSRDPRDTGEQYF. The CDR3 coding sequence is TGTGCCACCAGCAGAGATCCAAGGGACACGGGAGAGCAGTACTTC.

The chain combines TRBV7-9 with TRBJ1-2; D gene ambiguous. Trimming stripped 4 bases from V and 4 bases from J, with 16 bases between. Germline values: CDR1 SEHNR, CDR2 FQNEAQ (reference sequence). The CDR3 spans 15 residues. The CDR3 sequence: CASSSLAEVAYGYTF. For the CDR3, the DNA is TGTGCCAGCAGCTCCCTAGCAGAGGTCGCCTATGGCTACACCTTC.

J is TRBJ1-2 and V is TRBV6-1; 7 bases match TRBD1. CDR1 is MNHNS, CDR2 SASEGT, per germline. This CDR3 is built from 13 residues. J gave up 4 bases and V 8 bases, and 7 bases lay outside the gene matches. CDR3 bases: TGTGCCAGCCTTGGACAGGTCCTCTATGGCTACACCTTC. Amino acid sequence: CASLGQVLYGYTF.

The chain is built from TRBV18 and TRBJ2-1, with TRBD2 matching over 8 bases. Looked up from germline, CDR1 is KGHSH and CDR2 is LQKENI. The CDR3 has 16 amino acids. V shed 0 bases and J 6 bases; nucleotides not matched to a gene: 7. CDR3 nucleotides: TGTGCCAGCTCACCACCGGGACTAGGCGATATCAATGAGCAGTTCTTC. Protein: CASSPPGLGDINEQFF.

J is TRBJ2-3 and V is TRBV28; D unclear. The CDR3 loop spans 14 amino acids. Between the trimmed V and J ends, which lost 3 bases and 0 bases, there was a span of 7 bases. The germline V gene has CDR1 MDHEN and CDR2 SYDVKM. CDR3 sequence (DNA): TGTGCCAGCAGTTTGGCTACTAGCACAGATACGCAGTATTTT. Amino acids: CASSLATSTDTQYF.

The V call is TRBV6-5, the J call TRBJ2-6; D is unresolved. The CDR3 spans 15 residues. Germline V lookup: CDR1 MNHEY, CDR2 SVGAGI. V was cut by 6 bases and J by 0 bases, with 9 bases left in between. This chain's CDR3 is CASSPVISGANVLTF. CDR3 nucleotides: TGTGCCAGCAGCCCTGTGATCTCTGGGGCCAACGTCCTGACTTTC.

The chain uses TRBV4-1 and TRBJ2-7; either TRBD1 or TRBD2 may supply D (5 bases each). CDR1 is MGHRA and CDR2 is YSYEKL in the germline V gene. The CDR3 contains 16 residues. The V end was cut by 0 bases, the J end by 2 bases, with 14 bases between. The CDR3 is CASSQDHPGRTYEQYF. The CDR3 DNA reads as TGCGCCAGCAGCCAAGATCACCCGGGACGAACCTACGAGCAGTACTTC.

This chain uses TRBV9 with TRBJ2-6; TRBD2 might be the D (6 bases). The CDR3 spans 15 residues. V gave up 6 bases and J gave up 4 bases, with 14 bases separating them. Germline CDR1 reads SGDLS; CDR2 reads YYNGEE. The CDR3, as DNA: TGTGCCAGCACCCCGCTAGGAGGGGGGGCCAACGTCCTGACTTTC. Translating it yields CASTPLGGGANVLTF. Full variable domain (remainder filled in from reference TRBV9 and TRBJ2-6): DSGVTQTPKHLITATGQRVTLRCSPRSGDLSVYWYQQSLDQGLQFLIQYYNGEERAKGNILERFSAQQFPDLHSELNLSSLELGDSALYFCASTPLGGGANVLTFGAGSRLTVL.

This rearrangement joins TRBV5-1 to TRBJ2-5; 9 bases fit TRBD2. The V segment lost 0 bases and the J segment 5 bases; nucleotides outside the gene matches: 5. CDR3 length equals 15 residues. The germline V gene has CDR1 SGHRS and CDR2 YFSETQ. The CDR3 DNA follows: TGCGCCAGCAGCTTGGATCGCGGGGGGGCGGAGACCCAGTACTTC. Translated: CASSLDRGGAETQYF. The variable domain in full, with the rest retrieved from reference TRBV5-1 and TRBJ2-5, is KAGVTQTPRYLIKTRGQQVTLSCSPISGHRSVSWYQQTPGQGLQFLFEYFSETQRNKGNFPGRFSGRQFSNSRSEMNVSTLELGDSALYLCASSLDRGGAETQYFGPGTRLLVL.